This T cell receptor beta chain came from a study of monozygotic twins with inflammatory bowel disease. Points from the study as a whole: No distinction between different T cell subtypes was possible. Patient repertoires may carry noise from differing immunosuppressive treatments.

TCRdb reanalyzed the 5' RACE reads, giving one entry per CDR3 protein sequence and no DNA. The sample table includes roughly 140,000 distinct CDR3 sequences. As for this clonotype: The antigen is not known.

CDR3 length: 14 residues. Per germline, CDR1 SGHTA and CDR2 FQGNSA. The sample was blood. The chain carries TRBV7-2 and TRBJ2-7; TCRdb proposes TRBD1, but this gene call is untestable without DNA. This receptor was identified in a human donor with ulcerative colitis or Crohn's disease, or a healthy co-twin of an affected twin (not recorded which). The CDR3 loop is CASSDRDRNYEQYF. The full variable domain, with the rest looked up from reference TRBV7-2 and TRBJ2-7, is GAGVSQSPSNKVTEKGKDVELRCDPISGHTALYWYRQSLGQGLEFLIYFQGNSAPDKSGLPSDRFSAERTGGSVSTLTIQRTQQEDSAVYLCASSDRDRNYEQYFGPGTRLTVT.